This T cell receptor beta chain was retrieved from a study of T cells in localized non-small cell lung cancer. Findings of the study overall: Adjacent lung was found to contain a median roughly 60 of the top 100 tumor clones.

The V gene's germline CDR1 is SGHRS and CDR2 YFSETQ. V was trimmed by 1 base and J by 0 bases, leaving 10 bases between them. This CDR3 is 15 amino acids long. Assay: immunoSEQ multiplex PCR; the TCRdb copy retains only in-frame clones and omits some. The table records 20,000 to 25,000 clones, about 83% of them present only once. Comment on this clone: The antigen is unknown.

V is TRBV5-1 and J is TRBJ2-5, with a tentative D call TRBD1 (6 bases). This receptor was identified in a woman aged 35 to 70 with stage II squamous cell lung carcinoma. The sequencing used PBMCs, collected before any cancer treatment. In DNA, the CDR3 is TGCGCCAGCAGCTTGCGGCAGGGGTACCAAGAGACCCAGTACTTC. It is translated as CASSLRQGYQETQYF.